One T cell receptor (beta chain) is described in this entry. This sample stems from a study of T cell responses to AZD1222 COVID-19 vaccine. The CDR3 contains 14 residues. Germline V lookup: CDR1 GTSNPN, CDR2 SVGIG (reference sequence). V shed 5 bases and J 8 bases; nucleotides not matched to a gene: 14. Clones were sequenced by immunoSEQ multiplex PCR, and TCRdb holds only the in-frame ones, with some missing. This table has more than 85,000 clones, roughly nine tenths appearing once. The gene calls are TRBV30 and TRBJ1-2; TRBD1 agrees at 7 bases. Specimen: peripheral blood, collected on day 0 of AZD1222 vaccination. The origin of this receptor is an adult in good health. The CDR3 here is CAWAYRGRAIGYTF. The CDR3 coding sequence is TGTGCCTGGGCCTACAGGGGTAGGGCTATAGGCTACACCTTC.